The clone carrying this T cell receptor beta chain was counted at least ten times. The V gene lost 0 bases and the J gene lost 4 bases, with 8 bases spanning the gap. The CDR3 length is 14 residues. CDR1 is MNHNY and CDR2 is SVGAGI in the germline V gene (reference sequence). This sample was included in a study of T cell repertoires in cytomegalovirus infection. Each CDR3 protein is one row after TCRdb ran MiXCR on the reads. The sample lists 310,000 or so distinct CDR3 sequences, roughly a quarter seen once, with about 15% in the top ten. The specimen was PBMCs. The chain combines TRBV6-6 with TRBJ2-3; either TRBD1 or TRBD2 may supply D (5 bases each). This receptor was taken from a human donor in good health (CMV status not recorded). Some clones in this sample may be carry-over from other donors' samples. CDR3 loop: CASSYSGVADTQYF. In nucleotides, the CDR3 is TGTGCCAGCAGTTACTCGGGGGTGGCAGATACGCAGTATTTT.